This TCR beta chain emerged from a study of regulatory T cells in long-lasting Graves disease (dated by TCRdb to about 2021). About the study as a whole: Antithyroid drugs had been taken for less than 3 months by newly diagnosed Graves' disease patients. The study was registered as a clinical trial and conducted in China. Peripheral blood TCR sequencing and RNA sequencing compared persistent Graves' disease patients with newly diagnosed Graves' disease patients. A total of about 33 samples underwent TCR sequencing, from about 13 patients with persistent Graves' disease and 20 or so patients with newly diagnosed Graves' disease.

The research as a whole found: Sequencing and analysis were limited to the TCR beta chain. The authors acknowledged the small sample size as a limitation that may reduce accuracy. Because the primary lesion, thyroid tissue, could not be accessed, the study looked at peripheral blood alone. Lower TCR Shannon entropy and fewer highly expanded clones were observed in persistent Graves' disease patients than in newly diagnosed patients, which suggested clonal expansion. Patients with persistent disease shared more public clonotypes (under 3,000) than newly diagnosed patients did (more than 900).

What this sample's time point label stands for: newly diagnosed GD, antithyroid drugs for less than 3 months. For both TCR sequencing and RNA sequencing, RNA was extracted from PBMCs in TRIzol. Graves' disease was diagnosed according to American Thyroid Association guidelines. Patients were recruited from an endocrinology department in Xi'an, China. Each patient gave approximately 9 milliliters of peripheral blood, collected in an EDTA anticoagulant tube. PBMCs were isolated by Ficoll Paque Plus density gradient separation without further T cell sorting. RNA quality was checked with an Agilent 2100 Bioanalyzer and agarose gel, and concentration with a NanoDrop 2000. About this clonotype: Its antigen has not been determined. No base qualities exist here, and no much larger clone lies one base off it.

Libraries were prepared through multiplex PCR. TCRdb shows the sequencer as Illumina HiSeq 4000. iRepertoire HTBI primers and Arm-PCR amplification of CDR3 regions were used to construct TCR beta libraries. PCR products were gel purified before sequencing. In the paper's pipeline: A total of some 60 TRBV and some 15 TRBJ segments were identified across samples and were used for gene usage analysis of CDR3 amino acid clonotypes. COPE and FqMerger were used to merge filtered high-quality paired reads into contigs. Contigs were aligned with BLAST to IMGT TRBV, TRBD and TRBJ reference genes, and CDR3 was defined per IMGT. Any clonotype with a frequency above 0.1% was classified as a highly expanded clone. Shannon entropy served as the measure of repertoire diversity, while the Gini coefficient captured V-J evenness. Public clonotypes were defined as clonotypes shared by more than one individual. The public reads were reprocessed in TCRdb via fastp at Q25 and MiXCR, keeping in-frame beta chains. Identical CDR3 proteins give one entry, which carries the most common genes and DNA. The authors' filters were not applied to this entry. A total of about 460,000 distinct CDR3 sequences appear in this sample, approximately 14% of them only once. The ten largest clonotypes hold approximately 15% of the sample.

This sample was also put to use in a study of T cells in Graves' hyperthyroidism and ophthalmopathy. As the second paper documents: Stable Graves' hyperthyroidism was defined as no progression to ophthalmopathy during 18 months of follow-up. Hyperthyroidism patients were newly diagnosed, with disease duration under 2 months, and aged 18 to 65 years. Exclusion was applied to patients with uncontrolled infections, other autoimmune diseases, pregnancy or lactation. Diagnoses relied on clinical symptoms, serum thyroxine and TRAb, thyroid ultrasound and orbital computed tomography. The TCR CDR3 was subjected to a first round of RT-PCR using the HTBI primer set and the Qiagen OneStep RT-PCR kit. Most expanded thyroid clonotypes (frequency above 0.001) were also detected in blood, suggesting blood repertoires may reflect thyroid immune responses. A model built on a 13 V-J signature distinguished ophthalmopathy from stable hyperthyroidism, reaching 85% to 90% sensitivity and around 82% specificity in cross-validation and 80%/75% in testing. In validation, the model predicted progression to ophthalmopathy with over 65% sensitivity and less than 80% specificity, a median of 6.5 months before onset. To identify distinguishing TCR V-J signatures, a discovery cohort of some 99 patients was used, comprising 43 with Graves' ophthalmopathy and around 57 with stable Graves' hyperthyroidism. Whether ophthalmopathy could be predicted prospectively was tested in an independent validation cohort made up of under 20 hyperthyroidism patients plus 17 patients who later progressed to ophthalmopathy. The roughly 100 discovery patients were randomly divided into training and test sets at a 7:3 ratio. In more than 5 Graves' hyperthyroidism patients, the study also compared T-cell repertoires from thyroid tissue with T-cell repertoires from blood. After blood sampling, hyperthyroidism patients were treated with methimazole at a starting dose of 30 mg daily, and ophthalmopathy patients were treated with high-dose intravenous methylprednisolone. Libraries were constructed in a second round of multiplex PCR, after which size selection and purification were carried out. Sequencing of the libraries was done on an Illumina HiSeq2000 using paired-end 100 bp reads. SOAPnuke was used to process the raw data, throwing out any read that contained adapters or uncalled bases, had a mean Phred below 15, or lacked an exact constant-primer or identifier match. COPE v1.2.5 was used to merge the high-quality paired reads, and each unique nucleotide sequence was defined as a clonotype. MiTCR v1.1 was used to align clonotypes to the IMGT TRBV, TRBD and TRBJ reference segments. The analysis was restricted to V-J combinations with a frequency above 0.0001, which together covered just over 99% of the repertoires. The TCS score was defined as the ratio of F50 (clonal expansion) to E x V (chaos), calculated using BLOSUM62-based TCRdist between CDR3 peptides within each V-J. Welch's t-statistics and random forest reduced 500 to 650 V-J features to 13, which were used in a naive Bayes classifier (R e1071). No statistical method was used to set the sample size in advance, and investigators knew the group allocation. According to the paper, TCR Vbeta CDR3 sequencing was carried out on more than 120 peripheral blood samples, which came from some 41 ophthalmopathy, approximately 78 hyperthyroidism and about 17 progressor patients.

The sequencing used peripheral blood mononuclear cells (PBMCs), collected at new diagnosis, from a patient treated with antithyroid drugs. The sequence came from a woman aged 50 to 60 with Graves disease. Donor details come from another sample of the same person, matched by shared clones.

The sequenced DNA: TGCGCCAGCAGCGGCCTTGGACAGGGATTTTTTAACACCATATATTTT. The resulting protein is CASSGLGQGFFNTIYF. Recombination joined TRBV4-1 with TRBJ1-3; TRBD1 lines up with 8 middle nucleotides. CDR1 and CDR2 were assigned from the germline V gene as MGHRA and YSYEKL. The junction shows trimming of 5 bases on V and 7 bases on J, and the gene matches do not reach 13 bases of it. Measured from the cysteine to the phenylalanine, the CDR3 is 16 residues long. Only the CDR3 part of the read is kept: 48 bases, read in frame from the first base.